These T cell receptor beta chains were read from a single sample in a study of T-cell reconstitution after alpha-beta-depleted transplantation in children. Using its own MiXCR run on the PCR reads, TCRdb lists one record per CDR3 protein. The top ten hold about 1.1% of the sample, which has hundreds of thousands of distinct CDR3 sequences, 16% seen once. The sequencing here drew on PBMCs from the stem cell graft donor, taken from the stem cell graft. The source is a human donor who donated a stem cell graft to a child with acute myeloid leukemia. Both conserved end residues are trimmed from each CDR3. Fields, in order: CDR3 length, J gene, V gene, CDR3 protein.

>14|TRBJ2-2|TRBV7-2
ASSSQRGPNTGELF
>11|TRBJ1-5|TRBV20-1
SAKGRSNQPQH
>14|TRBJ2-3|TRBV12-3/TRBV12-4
ASSPRLTLRTDTQY
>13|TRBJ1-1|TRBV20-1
SARPEGGGGTEAF
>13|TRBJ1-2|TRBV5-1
ASAPLSMVNYGYT
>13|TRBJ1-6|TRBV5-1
ASSDGRLSYSPLH
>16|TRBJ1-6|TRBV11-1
ASSLAGGTAPYNSPLH
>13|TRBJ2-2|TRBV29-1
SVLKGRSNTGELF
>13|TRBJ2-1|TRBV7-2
ASSLAPDRAAEQF
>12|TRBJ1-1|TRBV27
ASSFASQGSEAF
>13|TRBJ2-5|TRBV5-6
ASSLSVLTQETQY
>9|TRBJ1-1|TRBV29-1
SVESGTEAF
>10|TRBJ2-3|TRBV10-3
AIKGSPDTQY
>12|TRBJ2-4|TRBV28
ASSPLLAKNIQY
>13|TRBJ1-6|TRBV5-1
ASTVTGILNSPLH
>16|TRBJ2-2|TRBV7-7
ASSLTYPGLPNTGELF
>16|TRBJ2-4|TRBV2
ASSEEGTSGGAKNIQY
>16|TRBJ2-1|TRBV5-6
ASSFGRGAFRSYNEQF
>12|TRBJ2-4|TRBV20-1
SARGWDLEDIQY
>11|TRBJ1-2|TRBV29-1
SVRTGNDYGYT
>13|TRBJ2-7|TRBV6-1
ASSQGDAPTYEQY
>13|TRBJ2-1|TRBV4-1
ASSQDDAVYNEQF
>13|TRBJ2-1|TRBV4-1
ASSQDSPTYNEQF
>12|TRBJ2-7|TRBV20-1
SARSGGAPSEQY
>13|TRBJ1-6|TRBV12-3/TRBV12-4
ASSLYGQDNSPLH
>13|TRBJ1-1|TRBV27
ASSRSDRGVSEAF
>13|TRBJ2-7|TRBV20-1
SARAPGPWVYEQY
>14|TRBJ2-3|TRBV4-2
ASSQPTSGGGDTQY
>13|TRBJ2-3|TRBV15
ATSSFTRDTDTQY
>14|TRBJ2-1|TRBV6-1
ASSDALGGASNEQF
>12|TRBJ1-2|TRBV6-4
ASSEGEFNYGYT
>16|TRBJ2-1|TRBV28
ASSPNSLGPSSYNEQF
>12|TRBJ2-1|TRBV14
ASSKVGSEDEQF
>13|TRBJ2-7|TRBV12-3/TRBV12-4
ASSLGRGLSYEQY
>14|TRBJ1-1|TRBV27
ASRPRRGGRDTEAF
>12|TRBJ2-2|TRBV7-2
ASSLAQYAGELF
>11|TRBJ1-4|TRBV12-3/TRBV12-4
ASTLGGSEKLF
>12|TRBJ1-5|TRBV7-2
ASSDDDWNQPQH
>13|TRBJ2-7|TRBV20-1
SARPSSGGSYEQY
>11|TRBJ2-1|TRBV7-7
ASSLGPPQEQF
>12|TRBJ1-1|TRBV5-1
ASSLGPQNTEAF
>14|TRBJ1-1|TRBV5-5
ASSLGQGIGYTEAF
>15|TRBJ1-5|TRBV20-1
SAYDRVSPYSNQPQH
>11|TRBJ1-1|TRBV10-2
ASSEVAGVEAF
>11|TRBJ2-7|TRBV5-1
ASSPGPWDEQY
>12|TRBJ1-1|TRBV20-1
SARDLTANTEAF
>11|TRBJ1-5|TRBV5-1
ASSMGQGQPQH
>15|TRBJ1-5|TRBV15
ATSRSGKGTPNQPQH
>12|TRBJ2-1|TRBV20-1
SADDSSSYNEQF
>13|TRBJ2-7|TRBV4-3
ASSQDWKQSYEQY
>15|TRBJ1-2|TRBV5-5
ASSLRQPRTYNYGYT